This T cell receptor beta chain was documented in a study of identical twins. Carrying unique molecular identifiers, the cDNA also gained a universal primer site through template switching. Using its own MiXCR run on the 5' RACE reads, TCRdb lists one record per CDR3 protein. The table has approximately 210,000 distinct CDR3 sequences, 6.5% to 8% seen once; the top ten hold more than 14%. Per the germline V gene, CDR1 is SGHTA and CDR2 is FQGNSA. Trimming removed 5 bases from V and 5 bases from J, with 14 bases in between. The CDR3 has 14 amino acids. This sample also appeared in a second study, on T cells expressing NK-cell markers. As that report states: All TCR beta repertoires analysed originated from sorted CD3+CD56+NKG2C+, CD3+CD56+NKG2C- and CD3+CD56-NKG2C+ T cells.

This clonotype originated in a woman younger than 35 in good health. The chain uses TRBV7-2 and TRBJ2-3, with D maybe TRBD2 (5 bases). The sequenced sample consisted of CD8+ T cells sorted from blood. CDR3 sequence (DNA): TGTGCCAGCAGCCCGTGGACGGGGTTAGATACGCAGTATTTT. It is translated as CASSPWTGLDTQYF.